The 14 T cell receptor beta chains listed next were all sequenced from one sample in a study of control samples from healthy donors and cancer patients. Assay used: immunoSEQ multiplex PCR; TCRdb lists only in-frame clones, some missing. The sample holds about 39,000 clones; approximately 82% are singletons and the top ten take approximately 48%. Input material: blood. Receptors originate from a man in his sixties in good health.

V usage is TRBV7-7 and J usage is TRBJ2-7; D might be TRBD1 (6 bases). Trimming took off 1 base at V and 3 bases at J, with 13 bases between the two ends. Per germline, CDR1 SSHAT and CDR2 FNYEAQ (reference sequence). This CDR3 contains 15 residues. The chain's CDR3 is CASSLETGHGYEQYF. The DNA for the CDR3 is TGTGCCAGCAGCTTAGAAACGGGACATGGCTACGAGCAGTACTTC.

The rearrangement links TRBV15 to TRBJ2-2, with 11 bases fitting TRBD2. The CDR3 has 18 amino acids. The J segment lost 3 bases and the V segment lost 3 bases, leaving 9 bases of the junction unmatched. Germline values: CDR1 LNHNV, CDR2 YYDKDF (reference sequence). CDR3 DNA sequence: TGTGCCACCAGCAGCAGAGTACTAGCGGGAGTTGACACCGGGGAGCTGTTTTTT. Protein: CATSSRVLAGVDTGELFF.

The rearrangement links TRBV28 to TRBJ1-5, with TRBD1 as a possible D gene (6 bases). CDR3 size: 14 residues. From germline, CDR1 is MDHEN and CDR2 SYDVKM. The V and J ends lost 5 bases and 2 bases respectively, with 10 bases between them. The chain's CDR3 is CASSRQVGNQPQHF. The DNA of the CDR3 is TGTGCCAGCAGTCGACAGGTCGGCAATCAGCCCCAGCATTTT. Complete variable domain (other parts from reference TRBV28 and TRBJ1-5): DVKVTQSSRYLVKRTGEKVFLECVQDMDHENMFWYRQDPGLGLRLIYFSYDVKMKEKGDIPEGYSVSREKKERFSLILESASTNQTSMYLCASSRQVGNQPQHFGDGTRLSIL.

This clone was found a few times. This chain links TRBV10-2 with TRBJ1-4; the D is unclear. The ends were cut back, 4 bases at V and 3 bases at J, with 3 bases in the middle. Germline V CDR1 and CDR2: WSHSY, SAAADI. The CDR3 consists of 12 residues. This chain's CDR3 is CASSAANEKLFF. CDR3 DNA: TGCGCCAGCAGTGCCGCTAATGAAAAACTGTTTTTT.

This chain uses TRBV7-9 with TRBJ1-1; a weak D match, TRBD1 (5 bases). The V gene lost 5 bases and the J gene lost 10 bases, with 14 bases spanning the gap. Germline values: CDR1 SEHNR, CDR2 FQNEAQ (reference sequence). This CDR3 has 12 residues. DNA for the CDR3: TGTGCCAGCAGCCCCCCGGCAGGGTCAGCTTTCTTT. This sequence encodes CASSPPAGSAFF.

In DNA, the CDR3 is TGTGCCTGGAGCGCCGAACTAGTATGGAAAGAGACCCAGTACTTC. Its translation: CAWSAELVWKETQYF. The V call is TRBV30, the J call TRBJ2-5, with a tentative D call TRBD2 (5 bases). This CDR3 contains 15 residues. Germline V gives CDR1 GTSNPN, CDR2 SVGIG (reference sequence). V lost 3 bases and J 3 bases, leaving 17 bases between the germline ends.

V is TRBV19 and J is TRBJ1-1; D unresolved. The germline V gene encodes CDR1 LNHDA and CDR2 SQIVND (reference sequence). The CDR3 contains 15 residues. The ends were cut back, 6 bases at V and 4 bases at J, with 18 bases in the middle. The CDR3 protein is CASRPREGRITEAFF. As DNA, the CDR3 is TGTGCCAGTAGACCCCGCGAGGGAAGGATCACTGAAGCTTTCTTT.

The V and J genes are TRBV7-9 and TRBJ2-3; D unresolved. Trimming removed 4 bases from V and 3 bases from J, with 8 bases in between. The CDR3 extends over 13 amino acids. Germline V lookup: CDR1 SEHNR, CDR2 FQNEAQ (reference sequence). The CDR3: CASSSKSTDTQYF. The DNA for the CDR3 is TGTGCCAGCAGCTCCAAAAGTACAGATACGCAGTATTTT.

The rearrangement uses TRBV3-1 (or the pseudogene TRBV3-2) and TRBJ1-4, with a tentative D call TRBD1 (5 bases). The germline gives CDR1 LGHDT, CDR2 YNNKEL (reference sequence). CDR3 length: 14 residues. The V and J ends lost 5 bases and 4 bases respectively, with 11 bases between them. CDR3 protein: CASSAGRGNEKLFF. In DNA form, the CDR3 reads TGTGCCAGCAGCGCGGGACGGGGTAATGAAAAACTGTTTTTT.

The chain carries TRBV5-1 and TRBJ2-1, with TRBD2 matching 9 bases. This CDR3 spans 16 amino acids. J lost 8 bases, V lost 3 bases, and 12 bases had no gene match. Looked up from germline, CDR1 is SGHRS and CDR2 is YFSETQ. The CDR3 nucleotides read TGCGCCAGCAGCTGGCCCCGGGGCGGGGGGGCCGATGAGCAGTTCTTC. Amino acid sequence: CASSWPRGGGADEQFF.

The chain is built from TRBV28 and TRBJ2-1, with a possible D match to TRBD2 (6 bases). The germline V gene encodes CDR1 MDHEN and CDR2 SYDVKM. The CDR3 runs 17 residues. The V end lost 2 bases, the J end lost 3 bases, and 17 bases lay between the germline ends. The CDR3 region has the DNA TGTGCCAGCAGTTTACCCTTTATGGGCGGGAACTACAATGAGCAGTTCTTC. This gives the protein CASSLPFMGGNYNEQFF.

The chain recombines TRBV7-9 with TRBJ2-7; possibly TRBD2 for D (5 bases). This CDR3 has 12 residues. Germline CDR1 reads SEHNR; CDR2 reads FQNEAQ (reference sequence). The V end lost 4 bases, the J end lost 7 bases, and 11 bases lay between the germline ends. CDR3 protein: CASSSSGIEQYF. The CDR3 DNA reads TGTGCCAGCAGCTCCTCCGGGATTGAGCAGTACTTC.

This chain joins TRBV6-5 and TRBJ1-2, with TRBD1 matching 9 bases. V was clipped by 4 bases and J by 4 bases; unmatched bases: 4. The length of the CDR3 is 14 residues. The germline gives CDR1 MNHEY, CDR2 SVGAGI. CDR3 DNA sequence: TGTGCCAGCAGTTTCGGACAGGGGATCTATGGCTACACCTTC. It translates to CASSFGQGIYGYTF.

The chain is built from TRBV9 and TRBJ1-2, with 8 bases lining up with TRBD1. The ends lost 0 bases at V and 7 bases at J; junction bases unmatched: 8. Germline CDR1 reads SGDLS; CDR2 reads YYNGEE. This CDR3 contains 15 residues. The CDR3 nucleotides read TGTGCCAGCAGCGTAGGGGCAGGGGGCGCCCGTGGCTACACCTTC. This sequence encodes CASSVGAGGARGYTF.